The TCR beta chain under discussion was sequenced for a study of neoadjuvant anti-PD-1 for oral cavity cancer. Looking at the study overall: Patients mostly received three to four biweekly nivolumab doses at 3 mg/kg before surgery. Patients without progression got a fourth dose around day 43.

Profiling relied on immunoSEQ multiplex PCR, and the TCRdb table lists in-frame clones only, not all of them. Here the sample spans fewer than 20,000 clones, 65% to 75% being singletons. The trim removed 2 bases at V and 2 bases at J, leaving 4 bases unmatched. CDR3 length: 15 amino acids. Germline CDR1 SGHAT, CDR2 FQNNGV. The V gene is TRBV11-2, the J gene TRBJ2-7; 9 bases are shared with TRBD1. The sample here was PBMCs, taken before nivolumab (anti-PD-1) treatment. This TCR derives from a person between 35 and 79 years old with oral cavity squamous cell carcinoma. The CDR3 reads CASSLTGQGPYEQYF. The CDR3 coding sequence is TGTGCCAGCAGCTTAACGGGACAGGGCCCCTACGAGCAGTACTTC.